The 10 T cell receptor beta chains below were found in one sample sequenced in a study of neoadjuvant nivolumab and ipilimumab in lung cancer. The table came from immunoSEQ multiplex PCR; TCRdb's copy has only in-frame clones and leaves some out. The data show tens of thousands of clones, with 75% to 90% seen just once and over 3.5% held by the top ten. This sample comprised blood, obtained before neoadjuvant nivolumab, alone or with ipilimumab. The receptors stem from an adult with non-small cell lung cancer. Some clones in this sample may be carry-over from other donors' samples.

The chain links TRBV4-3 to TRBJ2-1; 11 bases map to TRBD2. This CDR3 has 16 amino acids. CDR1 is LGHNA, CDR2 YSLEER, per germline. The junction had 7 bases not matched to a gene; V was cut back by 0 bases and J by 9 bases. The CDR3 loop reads CASSQDSLAGVVEQFF. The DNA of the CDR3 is TGCGCCAGCAGCCAAGATTCACTAGCGGGGGTAGTTGAGCAGTTCTTC.

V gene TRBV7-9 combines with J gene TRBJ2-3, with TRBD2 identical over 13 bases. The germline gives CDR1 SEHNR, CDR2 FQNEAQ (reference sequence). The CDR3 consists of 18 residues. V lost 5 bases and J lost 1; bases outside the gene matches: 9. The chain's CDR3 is CASSSRRLAGGRTDTQYF. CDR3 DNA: TGTGCCAGCAGCAGCAGAAGACTAGCGGGAGGCCGCACAGATACGCAGTATTTT.

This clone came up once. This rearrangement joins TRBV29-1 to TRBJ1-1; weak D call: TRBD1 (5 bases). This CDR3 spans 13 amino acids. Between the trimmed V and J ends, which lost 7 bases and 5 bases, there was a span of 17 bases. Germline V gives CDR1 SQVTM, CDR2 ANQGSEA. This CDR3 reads CSGEITEGTEAFF. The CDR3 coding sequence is TGCAGCGGGGAGATAACCGAGGGGACTGAAGCTTTCTTT.

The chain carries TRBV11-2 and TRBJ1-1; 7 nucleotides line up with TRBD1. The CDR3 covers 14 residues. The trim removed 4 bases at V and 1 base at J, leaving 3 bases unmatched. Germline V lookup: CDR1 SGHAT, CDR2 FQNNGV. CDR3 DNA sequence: TGTGCCAGCAGCTCTAGGACAGGGAACACTGAAGCTTTCTTT. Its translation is CASSSRTGNTEAFF.

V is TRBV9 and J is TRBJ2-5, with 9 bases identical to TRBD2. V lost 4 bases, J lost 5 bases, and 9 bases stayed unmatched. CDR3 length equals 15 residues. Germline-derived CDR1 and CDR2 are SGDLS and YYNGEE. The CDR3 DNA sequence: TGTGCCAGCAGCCTACAAGCGGGAGGCCCCGAGACCCAGTACTTC. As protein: CASSLQAGGPETQYF.

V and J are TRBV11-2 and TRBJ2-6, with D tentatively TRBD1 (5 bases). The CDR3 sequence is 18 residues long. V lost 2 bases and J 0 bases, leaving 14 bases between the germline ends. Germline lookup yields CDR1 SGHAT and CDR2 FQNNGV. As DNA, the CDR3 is TGTGCCAGCAGCTTAAACAGGCGTTGGGGCTCTGGGGCCAACGTCCTGACTTTC. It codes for CASSLNRRWGSGANVLTF.

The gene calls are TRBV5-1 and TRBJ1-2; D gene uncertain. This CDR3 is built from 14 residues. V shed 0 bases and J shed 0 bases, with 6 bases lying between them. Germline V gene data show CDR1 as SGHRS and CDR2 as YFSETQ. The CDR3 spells CASSLDIANYGYTF. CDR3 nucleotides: TGCGCCAGCAGCTTGGACATCGCTAACTATGGCTACACCTTC. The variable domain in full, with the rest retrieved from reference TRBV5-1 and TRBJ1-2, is KAGVTQTPRYLIKTRGQQVTLSCSPISGHRSVSWYQQTPGQGLQFLFEYFSETQRNKGNFPGRFSGRQFSNSRSEMNVSTLELGDSALYLCASSLDIANYGYTFGSGTRLTVV.

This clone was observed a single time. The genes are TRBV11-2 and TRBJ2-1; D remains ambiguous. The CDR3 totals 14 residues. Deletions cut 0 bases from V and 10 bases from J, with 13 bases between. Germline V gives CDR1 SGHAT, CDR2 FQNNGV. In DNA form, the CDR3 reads TGTGCCAGCAGCTTAGAAGCTAGTTCCCGGGAGCAGTTCTTC. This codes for CASSLEASSREQFF.

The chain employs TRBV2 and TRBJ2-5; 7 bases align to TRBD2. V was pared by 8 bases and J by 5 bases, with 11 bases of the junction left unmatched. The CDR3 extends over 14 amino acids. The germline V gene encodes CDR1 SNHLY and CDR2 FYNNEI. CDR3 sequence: CASSVASGRETQYF. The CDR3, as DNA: TGTGCCAGCTCTGTGGCTAGCGGTCGGGAGACCCAGTACTTC.

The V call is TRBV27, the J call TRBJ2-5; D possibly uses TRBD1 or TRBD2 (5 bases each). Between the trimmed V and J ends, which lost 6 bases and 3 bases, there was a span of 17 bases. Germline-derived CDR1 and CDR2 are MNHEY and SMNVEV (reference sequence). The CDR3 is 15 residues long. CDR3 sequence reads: CASSPLYRGEETQYF. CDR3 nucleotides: TGTGCCAGCAGCCCTCTCTACCGGGGCGAAGAGACCCAGTACTTC.